This passage covers 22 T cell receptor beta chains from one sample sequenced in a study of shared clonotypes between healthy human individuals. Method: immunoSEQ multiplex PCR; TCRdb's copy keeps in-frame clones and lacks some. The data hold under 600,000 clones, with 95% to 98% observed a single time. Naivety among CD8 cells was defined by CD45RO negativity and positive CCR7 selection, thereby excluding terminally differentiated effector memory CD45RA+ cells. Sample: naive CD8+ T cells sorted from blood. These receptors originate from a man aged 25 to 40 in good health.

This chain uses TRBV5-6 with TRBJ2-7; tentatively, D is TRBD1 (5 bases). V lost 5 bases, J lost 1 base, and 16 bases lay in between. This CDR3 region has 15 residues. The germline V gene has CDR1 SGHDT and CDR2 YYEEEE. CDR3 amino acids: CASRLGRGGSYEQYF. DNA of the CDR3: TGTGCCAGCAGGCTGGGGCGAGGCGGTTCCTACGAGCAGTACTTC.

This chain connects TRBV7-9 to TRBJ2-1; 14 bases fit TRBD2. The germline V gene has CDR1 SEHNR and CDR2 FQNEAQ (reference sequence). CDR3 length: 15 residues. Losses at the gene ends were 5 bases for V and 8 bases for J; bases not matched to a gene: 5. The CDR3 here is CASSAGLAGGDEQFF. In DNA form, the CDR3 reads TGTGCCAGCAGCGCCGGACTAGCGGGAGGCGATGAGCAGTTCTTC.

This rearrangement joins TRBV5-1 to TRBJ2-6; D unclear. The V and J ends lost 2 bases and 2 bases respectively, with 5 bases between them. Per the germline V gene, CDR1 is SGHRS and CDR2 is YFSETQ. The CDR3 is 14 residues long. CDR3 nucleotides: TGCGCCAGCAGCTTTAATCCTGGGGCCAACGTCCTGACTTTC. This encodes CASSFNPGANVLTF. Variable domain in full (rest from reference TRBV5-1 and TRBJ2-6): KAGVTQTPRYLIKTRGQQVTLSCSPISGHRSVSWYQQTPGQGLQFLFEYFSETQRNKGNFPGRFSGRQFSNSRSEMNVSTLELGDSALYLCASSFNPGANVLTFGAGSRLTVL.

The chain couples TRBV27 to TRBJ2-7, with D hard to call. The germline gives CDR1 MNHEY, CDR2 SMNVEV (reference sequence). CDR3 length: 12 residues. Trimming pared 6 bases from V and 1 base from J, leaving 7 bases between. The CDR3 loop is CASRRSSYEQYF. CDR3 bases: TGTGCCAGCAGGCGTAGTTCCTACGAGCAGTACTTC.

The chain recombines TRBV7-2 with TRBJ2-2; D remains unclear. V shed 0 bases and J shed 4 bases, with 3 bases lying between them. Germline CDR1 reads SGHTA; CDR2 reads FQGNSA. This CDR3 contains 13 residues. The CDR3 DNA reads TGTGCCAGCAGCTTAGCCGGCACCGGGGAGCTGTTTTTT. This gives the protein CASSLAGTGELFF. The full variable domain, in which reference TRBV7-2 and TRBJ2-2 provide the parts outside the CDR3, is GAGVSQSPSNKVTEKGKDVELRCDPISGHTALYWYRQSLGQGLEFLIYFQGNSAPDKSGLPSDRFSAERTGGSVSTLTIQRTQQEDSAVYLCASSLAGTGELFFGEGSRLTVL.

The chain uses TRBV5-5 and TRBJ2-7; 7 bases are shared with TRBD2. This CDR3 spans 17 amino acids. Germline trimming cut 0 bases from V and 4 bases from J; bases unmatched to any gene: 13. Germline lookup yields CDR1 SGHKS and CDR2 YYEKEE (reference sequence). The CDR3 DNA follows: TGTGCCAGCAGCTTGGTCTTTTTGGGCGGGAGTTCTTACGAGCAGTACTTC. Protein sequence: CASSLVFLGGSSYEQYF.

J is TRBJ2-1 and V is TRBV6-5; D ambiguous. The CDR3 extends over 14 amino acids. Trimming removed 0 bases from V and 4 bases from J, with 7 bases in between. Germline V gene lookup returns CDR1 MNHEY and CDR2 SVGAGI. This chain's CDR3 is CASSYSIYYNEQFF. The CDR3, as DNA: TGTGCCAGCAGTTACTCGATCTATTACAATGAGCAGTTCTTC.

The chain uses TRBV18 and TRBJ1-3; D is ambiguous. V dropped 3 bases and J dropped 0 bases, with 12 bases sitting between them. The CDR3 loop spans 16 amino acids. Germline V lookup: CDR1 KGHSH, CDR2 LQKENI. The CDR3 reads CASSPPALNSGNTIYF. Here the CDR3 DNA reads TGTGCCAGCTCACCCCCGGCGTTAAACTCTGGAAACACCATATATTTT.

This chain uses TRBV7-2 with TRBJ2-3, with D maybe TRBD2 (5 bases). The germline gives CDR1 SGHTA, CDR2 FQGNSA. This CDR3 comprises 17 residues. V lost 1 base, J lost 3 bases, and 17 bases lay in between. The CDR3 bases are TGTGCCAGCAGCTTAGGGATCCCGGGGATGAAGACAGATACGCAGTATTTT. As protein: CASSLGIPGMKTDTQYF.

The chain links TRBV11-2 to TRBJ2-7; no reliable D call. The CDR3 has 13 residues. Trimming took 5 bases from V and 2 from J, leaving 10 bases between them. In germline, CDR1 is SGHAT, CDR2 FQNNGV. The CDR3 protein is CASSGVGTYEQYF. CDR3 DNA sequence: TGTGCCAGCAGCGGTGTTGGGACCTACGAGCAGTACTTC.

The rearrangement uses TRBV2 and TRBJ2-7, with 8 bases aligning to TRBD1. V lost 5 bases to trimming and J lost 2 bases; unmatched junction nucleotides: 11. The germline V gene has CDR1 SNHLY and CDR2 FYNNEI. The CDR3 is made up of 16 amino acids. The CDR3 coding sequence is TGTGCCAGCAGTCTAGGCATTGGACAGGGAACCTACGAGCAGTACTTC. It is translated as CASSLGIGQGTYEQYF.

This clone came up once. The identical CDR3 is also encoded by other nucleotide sequences in the sample. J is TRBJ2-7 and V is TRBV29-1; 10 nucleotides agree with TRBD1. V lost 3 bases to trimming and J lost 2 bases; unmatched junction nucleotides: 4. CDR1 and CDR2 (germline): SQVTM, ANQGSEA. The CDR3 spans 14 residues. The CDR3 DNA is TGCAGCGTTGACGGACAGGGGGAAACCTACGAGCAGTACTTC. Translated: CSVDGQGETYEQYF.

In DNA, the CDR3 is TGCGCCAGCAGCTTCTTGGGAGCGGCTAATGAAAAACTGTTTTTT. It is translated as CASSFLGAANEKLFF. The rearrangement uses TRBV5-1 and TRBJ1-4; no clear D. The germline gives CDR1 SGHRS, CDR2 YFSETQ. V was pared by 2 bases and J by 3 bases, with 11 bases between. The CDR3 is 15 amino acids.

V is TRBV9 and J is TRBJ2-7, with 10 nucleotides matching TRBD1. The CDR3 has 16 residues. V was pared by 3 bases and J by 2 bases, with 8 bases of the junction left unmatched. CDR1 is SGDLS and CDR2 is YYNGEE in the germline V gene. The CDR3 sequence: CASSAAPGTGAYEQYF. The CDR3 bases are TGTGCCAGCAGCGCAGCCCCAGGGACAGGGGCCTACGAGCAGTACTTC.

This clone was seen a single time. The genes are TRBV6-1 and TRBJ2-7; D is unclear. Germline V gene data show CDR1 as MNHNS and CDR2 as SASEGT. Trimming cost V 2 bases and J 2 bases, with 4 bases left between them. The CDR3 sequence is 12 residues long. Here the CDR3 reads CASSEFAYEQYF. The CDR3, as DNA: TGTGCCAGCAGTGAATTTGCCTACGAGCAGTACTTC.

This sequence joins TRBV7-8 and TRBJ2-1; possibly TRBD2 for D (6 bases). Germline V gene data show CDR1 as SGHVS and CDR2 as FQNEAQ. The CDR3 is made up of 18 amino acids. Trimming took 1 base from V and 4 from J, leaving 20 bases between them. CDR3: CASSLGGISGRGYNEQFF. Here the CDR3 DNA reads TGTGCCAGCAGCTTAGGTGGTATTAGCGGAAGGGGTTACAATGAGCAGTTCTTC.

The chain recombines TRBV4-3 with TRBJ2-4, with TRBD2 identical over 7 bases. Germline values: CDR1 LGHNA, CDR2 YSLEER. With V trimmed by 4 bases and J by 2 bases, 8 bases remained unmatched. The CDR3 consists of 16 residues. The CDR3 DNA is TGCGCCAGCAGCCCGAGCAGCGGGGCCTCCAAAAACATTCAGTACTTC. Translated, it gives CASSPSSGASKNIQYF.

This clone was observed a single time. This sequence joins TRBV5-1 and TRBJ2-5, with D possibly being TRBD2 (6 bases). This CDR3 is built from 18 residues. V gave up 0 bases and J gave up 4 bases, with 22 bases separating them. CDR1 and CDR2 from the germline V gene are SGHRS and YFSETQ. The CDR3 loop is CASSLGGIGRRTGETQYF. The CDR3 region has the DNA TGCGCCAGCAGCTTGGGAGGTATCGGGAGAAGGACGGGAGAGACCCAGTACTTC.

This clone was observed a single time. V usage is TRBV4-3 and J usage is TRBJ1-5; D ambiguous. V lost 0 bases and J 3 bases, leaving 6 bases between the germline ends. Germline lookup yields CDR1 LGHNA and CDR2 YSLEER. The CDR3 consists of 14 residues. CDR3 sequence reads: CASSQDSVNQPQHF. The CDR3 DNA is TGCGCCAGCAGCCAAGATTCCGTCAATCAGCCCCAGCATTTT.

This sequence joins TRBV4-3 and TRBJ2-1; D perhaps matches TRBD1 (6 bases). The ends were cut back, 2 bases at V and 6 bases at J, with 17 bases in the middle. Germline CDR1 is LGHNA and CDR2 is YSLEER. This CDR3 is 16 amino acids long. CDR3 DNA sequence: TGCGCCAGCAGCCAATCCCGGGACATACCATTCAATGAGCAGTTCTTC. It codes for CASSQSRDIPFNEQFF.

This clone was recorded once. V and J are TRBV10-3 and TRBJ2-7; D uncertain. The CDR3 consists of 12 residues. V dropped 10 bases and J dropped 0 bases, with 10 bases sitting between them. The germline V gene has CDR1 ENHRY and CDR2 SYGVKD. CDR3 amino acids: CATRTLSYEQYF. The DNA of the CDR3 is TGTGCCACCCGGACCCTCTCCTACGAGCAGTACTTC.

V is TRBV27 and J is TRBJ2-4, with D uncertain. From germline, CDR1 is MNHEY and CDR2 SMNVEV (reference sequence). CDR3 length equals 14 residues. The V end lost 3 bases, the J end lost 0 bases, and 6 bases lay between the germline ends. CDR3 in amino acids: CASSFSVAKNIQYF. For the CDR3, the DNA is TGTGCCAGCAGTTTCTCGGTAGCCAAAAACATTCAGTACTTC.